The rows below give T cell receptor beta chains drawn from one sample of a study of identical twins' blood T cells. TCRdb independently ran MiXCR on the 5' RACE reads; one entry per CDR3 protein. Among roughly 340,000 distinct CDR3 sequences listed, roughly 30% were seen once. Sequencing was done on a sample of PBMCs. These receptors originate from a woman aged 18-49 years in good health. The CDR3 runs from the conserved cysteine through the conserved F or W. The order of the fields is V gene, J gene, D gene, clone size, CDR3 protein, CDR3 DNA. D genes are given only for firm matches. For some rows the clone size is stated as once, few or many, or as a class when expanded; others skip it.

>TRBV12-3/TRBV12-4|TRBJ1-1|.|many
CASARGGQVNTEAFF
TGTGCCAGCGCCCGAGGCGGGCAGGTGAACACTGAAGCTTTCTTT
>TRBV20-1|TRBJ2-4|.|few
CSAGSLAKNIQYF
TGCAGTGCGGGGAGTCTAGCCAAAAACATTCAGTACTTC
>TRBV20-1|TRBJ2-3|TRBD2|few
CSARLAQDTQYF
TGCAGTGCTCGACTAGCGCAAGATACGCAGTATTTT
>TRBV4-1|TRBJ2-2|TRBD2|few
CASSQGDRDYYTGELFF
TGCGCCAGCAGCCAAGGGGATCGGGACTACTACACCGGGGAGCTGTTTTTT
>TRBV7-8|TRBJ2-7|.|few
CASSGRGHEQYF
TGTGCCAGCAGCGGACGGGGACACGAGCAGTACTTC
>TRBV7-9|TRBJ1-4|.|.
CASSFQGATNEKLFF
TGTGCCAGCAGCTTTCAGGGAGCGACTAATGAAAAACTGTTTTTT
>TRBV9|TRBJ2-2|TRBD2|.
CASTLSGSRSTGELFF
TGTGCCAGCACCCTTAGCGGGAGTCGGAGCACCGGAGAGCTGTTTTTT
>TRBV5-1|TRBJ1-2|.|few
CASGQQGFGYTF
TGCGCCAGCGGCCAACAGGGTTTTGGCTACACCTTC
>TRBV7-9|TRBJ2-1|TRBD1|few
CASSLPGQVFNEQFF
TGTGCCAGCAGCCTTCCGGGACAGGTATTCAATGAGCAGTTCTTC
>TRBV7-2|TRBJ1-5|.|.
CASSLEISNQPQHF
TGTGCCAGCAGCTTGGAGATTAGCAATCAGCCCCAGCATTTT
>TRBV7-2|TRBJ2-2|.|.
CASSRNSQASGELFF
TGTGCCAGCAGCCGAAACAGTCAGGCATCCGGGGAGCTGTTTTTT
>TRBV12-3/TRBV12-4|TRBJ1-2|.|.
CASSLRGQEACYTF
TGTGCCAGCAGCCTACGTGGGCAGGAAGCTTGCTACACCTTC
>TRBV20-1|TRBJ2-2|.|.
CSASPGTNTGELFF
TGCAGTGCTAGCCCCGGAACGAACACCGGGGAGCTGTTTTTT
>TRBV20-1|TRBJ2-1|.|many
CSRGSYNEQFF
TGCAGTAGGGGATCCTACAATGAGCAGTTCTTC
>TRBV20-1|TRBJ1-4|TRBD1|many
CSATRDRAGEKLFF
TGCAGTGCTACCCGGGACAGGGCGGGAGAAAAACTGTTTTTT
>TRBV6-1|TRBJ1-5|.|.
CASSDFGSNQPQHF
TGTGCCAGCAGTGACTTCGGCAGCAATCAGCCCCAGCATTTT
>TRBV7-6|TRBJ2-1|TRBD1|few
CASSFRSEGAISYNEQFF
TGTGCCAGCAGCTTTAGAAGTGAGGGGGCGATTTCCTACAATGAGCAGTTCTTC
>TRBV9|TRBJ2-5|TRBD2|.
CASSVEGIGLAGGETQYF
TGTGCCAGCAGCGTAGAAGGCATAGGACTAGCGGGAGGCGAGACCCAGTACTTC
>TRBV29-1|TRBJ1-5|.|.
CSAGRNNQPQHF
TGCAGCGCCGGCCGAAACAATCAGCCCCAGCATTTT
>TRBV10-3|TRBJ2-1|.|.
CATGRQEEQFF
TGTGCCACGGGGCGTCAGGAGGAGCAGTTCTTC
>TRBV9|TRBJ1-1|.|few
CASSARGHMNTEAFF
TGTGCCAGCAGCGCCCGAGGACACATGAACACTGAAGCTTTCTTT
>TRBV9|TRBJ2-1|.|.
CASGPLGEQFF
TGTGCCAGCGGTCCTCTGGGTGAGCAGTTCTTC
>TRBV29-1|TRBJ1-2|.|many
CSVSRGYGYTF
TGCAGCGTGTCTAGGGGCTATGGCTACACCTTC
>TRBV5-1|TRBJ1-1|.|few
CASSLGQRAFF
TGCGCCAGCAGCTTGGGGCAACGGGCTTTCTTT